The present T cell receptor beta chain was sequenced within a study of shared clonotypes between healthy human individuals. V lost 3 bases to trimming and J lost 5 bases, with 8 bases between them. CDR3 length: 12 amino acids. Germline-derived CDR1 and CDR2 are MDHEN and SYDVKM. The authors ran the assay at deep level. Libraries were prepared by immunoSEQ multiplex PCR; TCRdb keeps only in-frame clonotypes and omits some of them. The sample consists of about 1.5 million clones, more than 95% of them appearing once. There were no recent acute infections or vaccinations among the donors, who were healthy HIV-negative adults. Every contributor of samples was a Caucasian grown-up residing in Nashville, Tennessee.

Sequencing was performed on naive CD4+ T cells sorted from blood. Subset meaning: CD45RA+ positively selected. The chain uses TRBV28 and TRBJ2-7, with D tentatively TRBD2 (6 bases). This sequence originates from a man aged 25-45 years in good health. The CDR3 is CASSLGGDEQYF. CDR3 coding DNA: TGTGCCAGCAGTTTGGGGGGAGACGAGCAGTACTTC.